Reported below is one T cell receptor beta chain. The antigen remains unidentified. Germline V gene sequence: CDR1 SQVTM, CDR2 ANQGSEA. The CDR3 consists of 18 residues. V trimming: 4 bases; J trimming: 8 bases; junction bases outside the gene matches: 19. All of the isolated RNA was reverse transcribed, so expressed TCRB transcripts were sequenced. Method: immunoSEQ multiplex PCR; TCRdb's copy keeps in-frame clones and lacks some. The top ten clones hold roughly 0.11% of a sample with about 650,000 clones, roughly 12% of them seen once. The sample comes from a study of beta chain features in type 1 diabetes. General study results and limits: Compared to healthy donors, patients appeared to have naive, central memory and Treg TCRB repertoires that were more alike. Moderately but significantly shorter TCRB CDR3s were found in Type 1 diabetes patients in all four CD4+ subsets. Researchers could not determine here whether HLA type influences TCRB rearrangement.

Sequenced sample: naive CD4+ T cells from blood. The TCR sequence derives from a man aged 25-45 years with type 1 diabetes. The chain has TRBV29-1 and TRBJ2-1, with 11 bases identical to TRBD2. The CDR3 DNA follows: TGCAGCGTTGCCACCCCCAAATTTAGCGGGGGGGCGACTGATGAGCAGTTCTTC. Its protein product is CSVATPKFSGGATDEQFF.